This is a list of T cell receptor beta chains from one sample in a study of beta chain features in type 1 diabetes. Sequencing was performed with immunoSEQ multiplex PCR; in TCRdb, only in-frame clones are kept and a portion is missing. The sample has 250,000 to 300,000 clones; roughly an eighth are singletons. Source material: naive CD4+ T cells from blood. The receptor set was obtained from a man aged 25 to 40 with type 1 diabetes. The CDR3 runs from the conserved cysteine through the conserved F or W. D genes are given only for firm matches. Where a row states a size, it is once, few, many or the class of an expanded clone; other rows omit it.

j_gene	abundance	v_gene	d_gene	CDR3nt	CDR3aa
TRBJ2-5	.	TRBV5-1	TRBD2	TGCGCCAGCAGCTTGGGGACTAGCGGGAGTGTATCCGAGACCCAGTACTTC	CASSLGTSGSVSETQYF
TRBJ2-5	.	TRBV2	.	TGTGCCAGCAACTACCAAGAGACCCAGTACTTC	CASNYQETQYF
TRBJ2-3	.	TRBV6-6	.	TGTGCCACCTCTATCCAGGGGAGCACAGATACGCAGTATTTT	CATSIQGSTDTQYF
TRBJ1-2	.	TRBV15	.	TGTGCCACCAGCAGAGATGGAGCTCTTTATGGCTACACCTTC	CATSRDGALYGYTF
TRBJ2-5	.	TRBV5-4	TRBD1	TGTGCCAGCAGCTCCAGGACAGGGGCAGGAGAGACCCAGTACTTC	CASSSRTGAGETQYF
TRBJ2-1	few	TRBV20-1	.	TGCAGTGCTAGTGGGCGGGGTGAGCAGTTCTTC	CSASGRGEQFF
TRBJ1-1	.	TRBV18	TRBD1	TGTGCCAGCTCACCCGGGACAGGGGGATGGGCCACTGAAGCTTTCTTT	CASSPGTGGWATEAFF
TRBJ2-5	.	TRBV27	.	TGTGCCAGCAGTCCCCTCGGGGAGACCCAGTACTTC	CASSPLGETQYF
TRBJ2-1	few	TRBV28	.	TGTGCCAGCAGTCCCTACAGGGTGAATGAGCAGTTCTTC	CASSPYRVNEQFF
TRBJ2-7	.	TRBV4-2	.	TGTGCCAGCAGCCAAGCTACGCAGGGGTCCTACGAGCAGTACTTC	CASSQATQGSYEQYF
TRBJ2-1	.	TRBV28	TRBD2	TGTGCCAGCAGCCCTCAATTCGGCGGGAGGGCGTTCTTC	CASSPQFGGRAFF
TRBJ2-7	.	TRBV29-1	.	TGCAGCGTTGAAACCCCGCGCTACGAGCAGTACTTC	CSVETPRYEQYF
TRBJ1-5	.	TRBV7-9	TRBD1	TGTGCCAGCAGCCCCGGAGACAGGGGCTATCAGCCCCAGCATTTT	CASSPGDRGYQPQHF
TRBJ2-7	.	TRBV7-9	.	TGTGCCAGCAGCTTCCCAGGAATGGGTGAGCAGTACTTC	CASSFPGMGEQYF
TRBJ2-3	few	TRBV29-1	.	TGCAGCGTTGAGTTCAGGAACCTGGATACGCAGTATTTT	CSVEFRNLDTQYF
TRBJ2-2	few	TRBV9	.	TGTGCCAGCCGGGACTCCTACACCGGGGAGCTGTTTTTT	CASRDSYTGELFF
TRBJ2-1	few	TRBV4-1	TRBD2	TGCGCCAGCAGCCGATCACTAGCGGCAAACTACAATGAGCAGTTCTTC	CASSRSLAANYNEQFF
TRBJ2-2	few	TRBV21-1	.	TGTGCCAGCAGCGGAGGGATTGCTTGTCACACCGGGGAGCTGTTTTTT	CASSGGIACHTGELFF
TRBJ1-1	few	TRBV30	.	TGTGCCTGGAGTGCCGGGACACTGAACACTGAAGCTTTCTTT	CAWSAGTLNTEAFF
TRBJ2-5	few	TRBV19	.	TGTGCCAGTAGGCCTCGAGTAAGGGGCAGCGAGACCCAGTACTTC	CASRPRVRGSETQYF
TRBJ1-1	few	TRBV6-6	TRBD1	TGTGCCAGCAGTAACCTGGACAGGGGGAACACTGAAGCTTTCTTT	CASSNLDRGNTEAFF